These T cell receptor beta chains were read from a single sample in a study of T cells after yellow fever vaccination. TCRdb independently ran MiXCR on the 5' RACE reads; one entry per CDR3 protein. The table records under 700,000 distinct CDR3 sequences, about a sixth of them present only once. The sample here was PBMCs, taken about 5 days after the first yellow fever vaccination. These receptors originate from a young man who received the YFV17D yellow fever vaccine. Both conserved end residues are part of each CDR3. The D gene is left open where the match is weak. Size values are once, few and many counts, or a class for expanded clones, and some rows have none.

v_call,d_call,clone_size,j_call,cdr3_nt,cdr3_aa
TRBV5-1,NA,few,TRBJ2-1,TGCGCCAGCAGATATGGGGGGGCACCCTACAATGAGCAGTTCTTC,CASRYGGAPYNEQFF
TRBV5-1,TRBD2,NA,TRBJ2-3,TGCGCCAGCAGCTGGGCTAGCGGTAGCACAGATACGCAGTATTTT,CASSWASGSTDTQYF
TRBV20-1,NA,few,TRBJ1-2,TGCAGTGCACCGACAGTCACCGTCGGGGGCTACACCTTC,CSAPTVTVGGYTF
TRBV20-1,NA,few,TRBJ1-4,TGCAGTGCTAGAGATCTTGGGGGTAGGGTTGAAAAACTGTTTTTT,CSARDLGGRVEKLFF
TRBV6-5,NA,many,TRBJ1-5,TGTGCCAGCAGTTACGGGATCAATCAGCCCCAGCATTTT,CASSYGINQPQHF
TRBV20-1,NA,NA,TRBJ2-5,TGCAGTGCGCTATGGGAGACCCAGTACTTC,CSALWETQYF
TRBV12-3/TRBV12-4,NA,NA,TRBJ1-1,TGTGCCAGCAGTTTAGGTTGGTCGGGGAACACTGAAGCTTTCTTT,CASSLGWSGNTEAFF
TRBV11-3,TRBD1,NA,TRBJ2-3,TGTGCCAGCAGCTTTGCTCATGCAGGGGGTACGCAGTATTTT,CASSFAHAGGTQYF
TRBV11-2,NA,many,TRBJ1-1,TGTGCCAGCAGCTTAGTCGCGGACACTGAAGCTTTCTTT,CASSLVADTEAFF
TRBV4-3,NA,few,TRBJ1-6,TGCGCCAGCAGCCAAGTTATTAACCCAGGATCCTCACCCCTCCACTTT,CASSQVINPGSSPLHF
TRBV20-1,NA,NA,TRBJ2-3,TGCAGTGCTAGAGGTACAGGTTTGGATACGCAGTATTTT,CSARGTGLDTQYF
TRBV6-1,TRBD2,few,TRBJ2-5,TGTGCCAGCAGTGAATGGCGGGGGGGCCAGGAGACCCAGTACTTC,CASSEWRGGQETQYF
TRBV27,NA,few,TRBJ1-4,TGTGCCAGCAGTTTATTGGGACGGCCACTAGGTGAACTGTTTTTT,CASSLLGRPLGELFF
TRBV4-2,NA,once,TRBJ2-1,TGTGCCAGCAGCCAACCCCCAGGGAACTCTTTCGACGATGAGCAGTTCTTC,CASSQPPGNSFDDEQFF
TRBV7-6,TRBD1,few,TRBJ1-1,TGTGCCAGCACCCAGGGGGCACAAATGAACACTGAAGCTTTCTTT,CASTQGAQMNTEAFF
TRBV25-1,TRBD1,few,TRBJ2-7,TGTGCCAGCAGTGAAGGACAGGGGGCCTACGAGCAGTACTTC,CASSEGQGAYEQYF
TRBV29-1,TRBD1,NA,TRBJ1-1,TGCAGCGTTGCCCGGGACAGCAACACTGAAGCTTTCTTT,CSVARDSNTEAFF
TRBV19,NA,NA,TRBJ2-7,TGTGCCAGTAGTGCAGGGGTGGGGGCCTACGAGCAGTACTTC,CASSAGVGAYEQYF
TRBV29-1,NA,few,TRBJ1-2,TGCAGCGTGACCCTGGGGTTAGGCTACACCTTC,CSVTLGLGYTF
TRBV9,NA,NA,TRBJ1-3,TGTGCCAGCCAACGGGACTCTGGAAACACCATATATTTT,CASQRDSGNTIYF
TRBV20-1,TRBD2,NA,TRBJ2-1,TGCAGTGCGCCCTCTGAGCGGGGGTCCTACAATGAGCAGTTCTTC,CSAPSERGSYNEQFF
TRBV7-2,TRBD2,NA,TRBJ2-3,TGTGCCAGCAGGCGAGGTAGCGGGGAACGGGATACGCAGTATTTT,CASRRGSGERDTQYF
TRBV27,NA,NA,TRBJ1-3,TGTGCCACCATGGACGAACTGGGAAACACCATATATTTT,CATMDELGNTIYF
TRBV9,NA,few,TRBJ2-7,TGTGCCAGCAGCCGGGGGACGGGGGAGCAGTACTTC,CASSRGTGEQYF
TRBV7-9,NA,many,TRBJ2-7,TGTGCCAGCAGCTTAGGAGGAGGGACACCAAGGGCCTACGAGCAGTACTTC,CASSLGGGTPRAYEQYF
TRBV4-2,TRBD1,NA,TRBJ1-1,TGTGCCAGCAGCCAAGAACAGGGGATTACCACTGAAGCTTTCTTT,CASSQEQGITTEAFF
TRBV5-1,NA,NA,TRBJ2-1,TGCGCCAGCAGAACGTCAAATGAGCAGTTCTTC,CASRTSNEQFF
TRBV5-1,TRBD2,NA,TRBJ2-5,TGCGCCAGCAGCCGCCTGTCCCTTAGCGGGGGGCAAGAGACCCAGTACTTC,CASSRLSLSGGQETQYF
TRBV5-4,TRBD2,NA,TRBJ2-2,TGTGCCAGCAGCTTGAGCCTAGCGGGCCCGACCGGGGAGCTGTTTTTT,CASSLSLAGPTGELFF
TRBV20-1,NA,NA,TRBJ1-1,TGCAGTGCTACCGGGGCCAGGACTGAAGCTTTCTTT,CSATGARTEAFF
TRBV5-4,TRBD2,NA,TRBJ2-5,TGTGCCAGCAGCACCGGACTAGCGGGGGCAGAGACCCAGTACTTC,CASSTGLAGAETQYF
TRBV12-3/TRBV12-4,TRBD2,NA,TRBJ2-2,TGTGCCGCCCGAGAGCGGGGGGGCGACACCGGGGAGCTGTTTTTT,CAARERGGDTGELFF
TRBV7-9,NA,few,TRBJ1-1,TGTGCCAGCAGCAGTAAGGGACGGCCGGGCGAAGCTTTCTTT,CASSSKGRPGEAFF
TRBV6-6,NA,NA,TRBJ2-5,TGTGCCACCAATTTCGGTGGTCGGGAGACCCAGTACTTC,CATNFGGRETQYF
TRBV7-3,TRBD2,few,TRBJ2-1,TGTGCCAGCAGCAAGTTTAGCGGGGGGCGGAGGGGGAATGAGCAGTTCTTC,CASSKFSGGRRGNEQFF
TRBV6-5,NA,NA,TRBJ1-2,TGTGCCAGCACTTCCGGCTTTTATGGCTACACCTTC,CASTSGFYGYTF
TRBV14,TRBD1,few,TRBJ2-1,TGTGCCAGCAGCCCGGGACAGGGAATGGACAATGAGCAGTTCTTC,CASSPGQGMDNEQFF
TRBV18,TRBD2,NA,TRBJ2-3,TGTGCCAGCTCACCCGCGGGGGGAGCAGATACGCAGTATTTT,CASSPAGGADTQYF
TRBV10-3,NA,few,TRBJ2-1,TGTGCCATCACGGCGGGGCAATACAATGAGCAGTTCTTC,CAITAGQYNEQFF
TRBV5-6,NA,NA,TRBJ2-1,TGTGCCAGCAGCTTTGCGGGGACCCCCTACAATGAGCAGTTCTTC,CASSFAGTPYNEQFF
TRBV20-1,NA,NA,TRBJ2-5,TGCAGTGCTAGCAAAAACCAAGAGACCCAGTACTTC,CSASKNQETQYF
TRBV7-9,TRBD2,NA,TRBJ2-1,TGTGCCAGCAGCAATAAAGAGGGACTAGCGGGCTACAATGAGCAGTTCTTC,CASSNKEGLAGYNEQFF